Presented here are 23 T cell receptor beta chains from one specimen sequenced in a study of shared clonotypes between healthy human individuals (dated by TCRdb to 2018 to 2021). The library came from the immunoSEQ multiplex PCR assay. Sourced from immuneACCESS, this table was stored by TCRdb with only in-frame sequences that have V and J called. A share of the clones is absent; for the studies checked, an unresolved V gene accounts for under half, and the remainder has no known explanation. Present in this sample are over a million clones, about 84% of which were seen just once. The top ten constitute 0.5% to 0.6% of the sample. The sequenced sample was memory CD4+ T cells from PBMCs. The cell subset or site tag for this specimen amounts to: CD45RA-negative fraction. These receptors were obtained from a young man in good health. Some clones in this sample may be carry-over from other donors' samples.

The V call is TRBV6-1, the J call TRBJ2-3, with 8 bases aligning to TRBD2. The CDR3 has 17 amino acids. CDR1 is MNHNS and CDR2 is SASEGT in the germline V gene. V gave up 1 base and J gave up 4 bases; unmatched junction bases: 10. CDR3 nucleotides: TGTGCCAGCAGTGAAGTTATCGGGAGGGGAACCTCAGATACGCAGTATTTT. It specifies CASSEVIGRGTSDTQYF.

The sample holds a few counts of this clone. V and J are TRBV6-6 and TRBJ1-2, with TRBD1 as a possible D gene (6 bases). The germline V and J ends were trimmed by 4 bases and 0 bases, with 12 bases remaining between them. The germline gives CDR1 MNHNY, CDR2 SVGAGI (reference sequence). CDR3 size: 15 residues. CDR3 nucleotide sequence: TGTGCCAGCAGTTCCTCAGGGGAACCTAACTATGGCTACACCTTC. Its protein is CASSSSGEPNYGYTF.

V gene TRBV29-1 combines with J gene TRBJ1-2; tentatively, D is TRBD1 (5 bases). The germline V gene has CDR1 SQVTM and CDR2 ANQGSEA. This CDR3 has 12 amino acids. Trimming removed 5 bases at V and 4 bases at J, with 11 bases between. CDR3 sequence: CSVSPGLYGYTF. CDR3 DNA: TGCAGCGTTTCACCAGGGCTCTATGGCTACACCTTC.

This chain connects TRBV5-6 to TRBJ1-2, with D maybe TRBD1 (6 bases). The CDR3 sequence is 13 residues long. V was pared by 1 base and J by 8 bases, with 12 bases between. Germline-derived CDR1 and CDR2 are SGHDT and YYEEEE. CDR3 coding DNA: TGTGCCAGCAGCTTGAACAGGGTGAGAGGCTACACCTTC. Its translation is CASSLNRVRGYTF.

J is TRBJ2-7 and V is TRBV6-5, with TRBD2 matching over 10 bases. The length of the CDR3 is 15 residues. Germline V gene sequence: CDR1 MNHEY, CDR2 SVGAGI. V lost 6 bases, J lost 1 base, and 6 bases stayed unmatched. The CDR3 loop reads CASRLKREGSYEQYF. CDR3 nucleotides: TGTGCCAGCAGATTGAAGCGGGAGGGATCCTACGAGCAGTACTTC.

This chain joins TRBV7-6 and TRBJ2-1, with 9 bases identical to TRBD1. CDR1 is SGHVS and CDR2 is FNYEAQ in the germline V gene. Trimming took 1 base from V and 5 from J; bases not matched to a gene: 9. The CDR3 is 17 residues long. This chain's CDR3 is CASSLGHRGPSDNEQFF. CDR3 DNA: TGTGCCAGCAGCTTAGGACACAGGGGGCCCTCGGACAATGAGCAGTTCTTC.

The rearrangement joins TRBV4-2 to TRBJ2-7, with TRBD2 matching 10 bases. There are 13 residues in the CDR3. The junction had 2 bases not matched to a gene; V was cut back by 6 bases and J by 3 bases. Germline-derived CDR1 and CDR2 are LGHNA and YNFKEQ. As DNA, the CDR3 is TGTGCCAGCAGACCTAGCGGGAGCTACGAGCAGTACTTC. Amino acid sequence: CASRPSGSYEQYF.

The gene calls are TRBV19 and TRBJ2-7; TRBD1 aligns across 10 bases. Trimming took 5 bases from V and 3 from J; bases not matched to a gene: 4. The CDR3 has 14 residues. Germline CDR1 LNHDA, CDR2 SQIVND (reference sequence). CDR3 bases: TGTGCCAGTAGTCCGGGACAGGGGCGCTACGAGCAGTACTTC. Encoded protein: CASSPGQGRYEQYF.

The chain uses TRBV9 and TRBJ2-7; D is ambiguous. Trimming left V 2 bases short and J 0 bases short, with 9 bases between. This CDR3 region has 14 residues. The V gene's germline CDR1 is SGDLS and CDR2 YYNGEE. Written as DNA, the CDR3 is TGTGCCAGCAGCGTCGTGGGTTCCTCCTACGAGCAGTACTTC. Translation: CASSVVGSSYEQYF.

The V call is TRBV5-1, the J call TRBJ2-1; D perhaps matches TRBD2 (5 bases). The CDR3 spans 16 residues. CDR1 is SGHRS, CDR2 YFSETQ, per germline. Trimming cost V 0 bases and J 1 base, with 11 bases left between them. The CDR3 DNA follows: TGCGCCAGCAGCTTGGTCAGCGGCCCGTCCTACAATGAGCAGTTCTTC. Its translation is CASSLVSGPSYNEQFF.

The chain carries TRBV5-1 and TRBJ2-3, with a possible D match to TRBD1 (5 bases). Deletions cut 4 bases from V and 4 bases from J, with 10 bases between. This CDR3 has 13 amino acids. Germline V gives CDR1 SGHRS, CDR2 YFSETQ. Here the CDR3 reads CASSDLGADTQYF. The CDR3 bases are TGCGCCAGCAGCGATTTAGGGGCAGATACGCAGTATTTT.

This chain links TRBV6-4 with TRBJ2-3; 8 positions agree with TRBD2. The CDR3 loop spans 14 amino acids. Germline V gene data show CDR1 as MRHNA and CDR2 as SNTAGT. V lost 4 bases to trimming and J lost 3 bases; unmatched junction nucleotides: 3. Here the CDR3 DNA reads TGTGCCAGCAGTGGGAGCGGGAGTACAGATACGCAGTATTTT. Its translation: CASSGSGSTDTQYF.

The rearrangement uses TRBV4-1 and TRBJ1-2, with D possibly TRBD1 on 5 matching bases. The CDR3 consists of 11 residues. Germline CDR1 reads MGHRA; CDR2 reads YSYEKL. Trimming stripped 4 bases from V and 8 bases from J, with 8 bases between. DNA of the CDR3: TGCGCCAGCAGCCGGGACGGGGGCTACACCTTC. Its translation is CASSRDGGYTF.

CDR3 DNA sequence: TGTGCCAGCAGTTACTCGTCTCCCGGGCGGGAGCAGTACTTC. It encodes CASSYSSPGREQYF. The chain is built from TRBV6-5 and TRBJ2-7; the D is unclear. Per germline, CDR1 MNHEY and CDR2 SVGAGI. This CDR3 region has 14 residues. V dropped 0 bases and J dropped 7 bases, with 13 bases sitting between them.

This clone was counted only a few times. The V call is TRBV6-5, the J call TRBJ1-5; no reliable D call. Trimming cost V 4 bases and J 4 bases, with 8 bases left between them. Germline V gives CDR1 MNHEY, CDR2 SVGAGI. The CDR3 runs to 13 residues. Here the CDR3 reads CASSLDPNQPQHF. DNA of the CDR3: TGTGCCAGCAGTTTAGACCCAAATCAGCCCCAGCATTTT.

The chain employs TRBV4-2 and TRBJ2-3; possibly TRBD1 or TRBD2 for D (5 bases each). Trimming cost V 3 bases and J 7 bases, with 23 bases left between them. This CDR3 has 17 amino acids. In germline, CDR1 is LGHNA, CDR2 YNFKEQ. CDR3 protein: CASSQPHTRGFRNTQYF. Written as DNA, the CDR3 is TGTGCCAGCAGCCAGCCCCACACTAGGGGCTTTAGGAATACGCAGTATTTT.

The genes are TRBV13 and TRBJ2-1; D is perhaps TRBD1 (7 bases). The CDR3 has 16 amino acids. Germline CDR1 reads PRHDT; CDR2 reads FYEKMQ (reference sequence). V was cut by 3 bases and J by 0 bases, with 12 bases left in between. CDR3 in DNA: TGTGCCAGCAGCTTGCCAGGGGGGAGCTCCTACAATGAGCAGTTCTTC. It specifies CASSLPGGSSYNEQFF.

In this sample, this clone turned up many times. Other DNA variants within this sample encode the same CDR3. The chain couples TRBV5-1 to TRBJ2-3; 8 bases agree with TRBD1. The germline V gene has CDR1 SGHRS and CDR2 YFSETQ. This CDR3 spans 14 amino acids. J was trimmed by 4 bases and V by 4 bases; bases with no gene match: 5. The DNA for the CDR3 is TGCGCCAGCAGCCACGGACAGGGCGCAGATACGCAGTATTTT. Its translation is CASSHGQGADTQYF.

This chain connects TRBV4-2 to TRBJ1-5, with no clear D. V lost 0 bases and J lost 1, with 13 bases in between. This CDR3 has 17 residues. Looked up from germline, CDR1 is LGHNA and CDR2 is YNFKEQ. This CDR3 reads CASSQDMGQASNQPQHF. The CDR3 region has the DNA TGTGCCAGCAGCCAAGATATGGGCCAGGCGAGCAATCAGCCCCAGCATTTT.

As concerns this clone: This same CDR3 is encoded by further DNA sequences in the sample. The rearrangement joins TRBV10-3 to TRBJ2-1; 11 bases are shared with TRBD2. V was clipped by 6 bases and J by 3 bases; unmatched bases: 7. CDR3 length equals 16 residues. CDR1 is ENHRY, CDR2 SYGVKD, per germline. CDR3 DNA: TGTGCCATCAGCGATCCCGGGACTAGCGGCTACAATGAGCAGTTCTTC. Its translation: CAISDPGTSGYNEQFF.

As to this clone: This specimen includes other DNA sequences encoding the same CDR3. The chain recombines TRBV5-1 with TRBJ2-3, with 9 bases identical to TRBD2. Germline-derived CDR1 and CDR2 are SGHRS and YFSETQ. The CDR3 length is 14 residues. Unmatched junction bases numbered 3, after V lost 4 bases and J lost 3 bases. CDR3 DNA: TGCGCCAGCAGCCCGGGACTAGCAACAGATACGCAGTATTTT. Translated: CASSPGLATDTQYF. Based on the CDR3 plus reference TRBV5-1 and TRBJ2-3, the full variable domain is KAGVTQTPRYLIKTRGQQVTLSCSPISGHRSVSWYQQTPGQGLQFLFEYFSETQRNKGNFPGRFSGRQFSNSRSEMNVSTLELGDSALYLCASSPGLATDTQYFGPGTRLTVL.

The sample holds a few counts of this clone. This rearrangement joins TRBV4-1 to TRBJ1-4; D possibly corresponds to TRBD1 (5 bases). Per the germline V gene, CDR1 is MGHRA and CDR2 is YSYEKL. The V gene lost 4 bases and the J gene lost 8 bases, with 14 bases spanning the gap. The CDR3 runs 14 residues. The CDR3 coding sequence is TGCGCCAGCAGCCCGGGACCACTCCAAGAAAAACTGTTTTTT. Its translation: CASSPGPLQEKLFF.

This sequence joins TRBV28 and TRBJ1-2; D uncertain. The CDR3 consists of 13 residues. Trimming pared 2 bases from V and 6 bases from J, leaving 10 bases between. Germline V CDR1 and CDR2: MDHEN, SYDVKM. The CDR3 DNA reads as TGTGCCAGCAGTTTAAACGACTTGGATGGCTACACCTTC. This encodes CASSLNDLDGYTF.